These 9 T cell receptor beta chains share one sample of origin, sequenced in a study of blood T cell repertoires in COVID-19. Sequencing used immunoSEQ multiplex PCR; TCRdb keeps in-frame clones, though not all of them. The table has about 250,000 clones, 86% seen once; the top ten hold 1.5% to 2%. Sequenced: PBMCs or T cells enriched from blood (not recorded which). These receptors all stem from a man in his forties or fifties who had recovered from COVID-19.

Of note for this clone: The same CDR3 also results from other DNA sequences found in this sample. The chain combines TRBV9 with TRBJ2-1; TRBD2 agrees at 13 bases. This CDR3 is built from 17 residues. The V segment lost 0 bases and the J segment 4 bases; nucleotides outside the gene matches: 4. The germline V gene has CDR1 SGDLS and CDR2 YYNGEE. CDR3 protein: CASSVGLAGGPYNEQFF. In DNA form, the CDR3 reads TGTGCCAGCAGCGTAGGACTAGCGGGGGGCCCATACAATGAGCAGTTCTTC.

This rearrangement joins TRBV2 to TRBJ1-2; D is undetermined. This CDR3 has 11 amino acids. In germline, CDR1 is SNHLY, CDR2 FYNNEI. The V end was cut by 7 bases, the J end by 2 bases, with 5 bases between. CDR3 loop: CASKANYGYTF. CDR3 nucleotide sequence: TGTGCCAGCAAAGCCAACTATGGCTACACCTTC.

The chain uses TRBV9 and TRBJ2-3; TRBD2 aligns across 7 bases. J lost 2 bases, V lost 2 bases, and 8 bases had no gene match. CDR3 length: 16 residues. The germline gives CDR1 SGDLS, CDR2 YYNGEE. The chain's CDR3 is CASSVGGDYITDTQYF. The CDR3 coding sequence is TGTGCCAGCAGCGTGGGAGGGGACTATATCACAGATACGCAGTATTTT.

The chain joins TRBV7-8 to TRBJ2-4; TRBD1 might be the D (6 bases). The CDR3 has 17 residues. CDR1 is SGHVS and CDR2 is FQNEAQ in the germline V gene. V lost 5 bases, J lost 0 bases, and 17 bases lay in between. The DNA of the CDR3 is TGTGCCAGCAGCACATACAGGGTGTCAATAGCCAAAAACATTCAGTACTTC. It specifies CASSTYRVSIAKNIQYF.

The chain carries TRBV28 and TRBJ1-2; D ambiguous. The CDR3 runs to 13 residues. Trimming took 3 bases from V and 5 from J, leaving 10 bases between them. The V gene's germline CDR1 is MDHEN and CDR2 SYDVKM. In DNA, the CDR3 is TGTGCCAGCAGTTTTGGATCGGGATATGGCTACACCTTC. This translates into CASSFGSGYGYTF.

This CDR3 is CASSPDRSSYNSPLHF. CDR3 nucleotides: TGTGCCAGCAGCCCGGACAGGAGCTCCTATAATTCACCCCTCCACTTT. The rearrangement joins TRBV5-4 to TRBJ1-6; 7 bases are shared with TRBD1. CDR1 is SGHNT, CDR2 YYREEE, per germline (reference sequence). The CDR3 contains 16 residues. The V segment lost 4 bases and the J segment 0 bases; nucleotides outside the gene matches: 4.

The J gene is TRBJ1-1, the V gene TRBV29-1; 9 nucleotides align to TRBD1. This CDR3 contains 14 residues. In germline, CDR1 is SQVTM, CDR2 ANQGSEA. J was trimmed by 4 bases and V by 7 bases; bases with no gene match: 10. The CDR3 DNA follows: TGCAGCGCACTTACAGGGGGCACGGGCACTGAAGCTTTCTTT. It translates to CSALTGGTGTEAFF.

The chain couples TRBV18 to TRBJ2-3, with 7 bases that match TRBD1. CDR1 KGHSH and CDR2 LQKENI come from the germline V gene. J was trimmed by 0 bases and V by 5 bases; bases with no gene match: 5. CDR3 length: 15 amino acids. CDR3 sequence reads: CASSTTGISTDTQYF. CDR3 nucleotide sequence: TGTGCCAGCTCAACGACAGGGATTAGCACAGATACGCAGTATTTT. Using reference TRBV18 and TRBJ2-3 for the parts outside the CDR3, the full variable domain is NAGVMQNPRHLVRRRGQEARLRCSPMKGHSHVYWYRQLPEEGLKFMVYLQKENIIDESGMPKERFSAEFPKEGPSILRIQQVVRGDSAAYFCASSTTGISTDTQYFGPGTRLTVL.

The chain links TRBV4-1 to TRBJ1-1; no firm D call. Germline V gene data show CDR1 as MGHRA and CDR2 as YSYEKL. Deletions cut 0 bases from V and 3 bases from J, with 11 bases between. The CDR3 length is 15 residues. The CDR3 DNA reads TGCGCCAGCAGCCAAGATCGAGCCTTGGACACTGAAGCTTTCTTT. Its protein product is CASSQDRALDTEAFF.